The T cell receptor beta chain described here comes from a study of blood T cell repertoires in COVID-19. At the level of the study: Researchers got acute and convalescent COVID-19 samples from the United States, Italy and Spain. PBMCs, B-cell-depleted T cells, or T cells provided the cDNA or gDNA that made up the material.

Per the original methods: Quantification of nucleated cells was approximated via reference gene primer amplification. Measured with immunoSEQ multiplex PCR; TCRdb has only the in-frame clones, and not every one. That table supplies the V and J calls and clone size; D and trimming were determined from the DNA. The data hold about 260,000 clones, with more than 75% observed a single time. This clone was recorded only once. This CDR3 has 10 amino acids. Trimming removed 3 bases at V and 11 bases at J, with 7 bases between. Germline assignment: CDR1 SGHAT and CDR2 FQNNGV. Sequencing input: peripheral blood. V is TRBV11-2 and J is TRBJ1-1; D not certain. The receptor was isolated from a woman aged 40 to 50 who had recovered from COVID-19. CDR3 amino acids: CASSFVGAFF. The CDR3 DNA reads as TGTGCCAGCAGCTTTGTCGGGGCTTTCTTT.